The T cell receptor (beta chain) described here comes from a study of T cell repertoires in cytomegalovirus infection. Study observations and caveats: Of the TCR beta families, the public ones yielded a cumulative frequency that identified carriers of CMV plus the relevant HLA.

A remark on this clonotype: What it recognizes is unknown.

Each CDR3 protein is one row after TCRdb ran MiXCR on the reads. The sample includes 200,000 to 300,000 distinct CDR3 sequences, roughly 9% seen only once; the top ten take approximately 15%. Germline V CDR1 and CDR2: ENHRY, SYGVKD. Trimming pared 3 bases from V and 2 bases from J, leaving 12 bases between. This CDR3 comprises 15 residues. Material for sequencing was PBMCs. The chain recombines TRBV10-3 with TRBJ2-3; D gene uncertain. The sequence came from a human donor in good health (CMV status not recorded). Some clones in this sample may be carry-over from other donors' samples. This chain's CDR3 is CAISDPSEYTDTQYF. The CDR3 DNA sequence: TGTGCCATCAGTGACCCGTCGGAGTACACAGATACGCAGTATTTT.